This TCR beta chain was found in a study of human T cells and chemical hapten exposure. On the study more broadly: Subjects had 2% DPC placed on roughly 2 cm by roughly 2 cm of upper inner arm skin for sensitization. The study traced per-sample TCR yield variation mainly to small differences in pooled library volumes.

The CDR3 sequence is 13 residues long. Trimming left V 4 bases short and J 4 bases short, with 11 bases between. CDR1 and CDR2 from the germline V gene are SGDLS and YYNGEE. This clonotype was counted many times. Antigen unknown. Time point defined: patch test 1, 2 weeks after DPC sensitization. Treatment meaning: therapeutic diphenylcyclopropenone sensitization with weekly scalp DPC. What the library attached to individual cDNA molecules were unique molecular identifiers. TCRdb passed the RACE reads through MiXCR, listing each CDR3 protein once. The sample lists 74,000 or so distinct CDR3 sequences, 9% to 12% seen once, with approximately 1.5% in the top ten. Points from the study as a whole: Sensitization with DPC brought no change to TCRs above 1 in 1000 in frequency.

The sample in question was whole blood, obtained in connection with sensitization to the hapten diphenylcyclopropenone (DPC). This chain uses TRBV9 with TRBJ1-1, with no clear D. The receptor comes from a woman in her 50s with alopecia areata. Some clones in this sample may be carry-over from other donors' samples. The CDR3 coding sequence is TGTGCCAGCAGCTGGGGTTTGGTCACTGAAGCTTTCTTT. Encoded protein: CASSWGLVTEAFF.